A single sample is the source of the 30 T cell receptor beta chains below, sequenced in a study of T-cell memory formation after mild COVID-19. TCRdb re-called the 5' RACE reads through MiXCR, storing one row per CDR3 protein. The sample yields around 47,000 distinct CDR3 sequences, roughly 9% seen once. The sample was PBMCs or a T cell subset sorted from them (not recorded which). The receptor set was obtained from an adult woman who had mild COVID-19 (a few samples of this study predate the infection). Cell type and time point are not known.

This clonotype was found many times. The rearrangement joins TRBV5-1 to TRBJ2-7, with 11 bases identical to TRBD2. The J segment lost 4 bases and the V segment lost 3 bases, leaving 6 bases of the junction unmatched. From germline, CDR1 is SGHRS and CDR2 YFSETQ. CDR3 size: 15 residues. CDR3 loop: CASSSGTSGGYEQYF. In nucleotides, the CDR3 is TGCGCCAGCAGCTCCGGGACTAGCGGCGGATACGAGCAGTACTTC. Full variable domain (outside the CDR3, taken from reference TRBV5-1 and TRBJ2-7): KAGVTQTPRYLIKTRGQQVTLSCSPISGHRSVSWYQQTPGQGLQFLFEYFSETQRNKGNFPGRFSGRQFSNSRSEMNVSTLELGDSALYLCASSSGTSGGYEQYFGPGTRLTVT.

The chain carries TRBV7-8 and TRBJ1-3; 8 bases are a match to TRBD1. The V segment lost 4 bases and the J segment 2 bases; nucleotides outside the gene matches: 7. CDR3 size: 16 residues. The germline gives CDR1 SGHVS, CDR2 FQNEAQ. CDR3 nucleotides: TGTGCCAGCAGCTATACTACAGGGGGAACTGGAAACACCATATATTTT. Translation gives CASSYTTGGTGNTIYF.

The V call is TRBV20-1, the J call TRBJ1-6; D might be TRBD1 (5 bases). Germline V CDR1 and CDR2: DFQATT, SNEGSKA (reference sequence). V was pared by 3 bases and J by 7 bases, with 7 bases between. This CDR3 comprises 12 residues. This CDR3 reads CSARKGNSPLHF. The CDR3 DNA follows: TGCAGTGCTAGGAAGGGGAATTCACCCCTCCACTTT.

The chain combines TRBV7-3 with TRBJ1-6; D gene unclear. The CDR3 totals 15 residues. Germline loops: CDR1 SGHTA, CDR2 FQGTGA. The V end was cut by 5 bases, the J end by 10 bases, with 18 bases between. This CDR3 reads CASSAHGTPGSPLHF. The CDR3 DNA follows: TGTGCCAGCAGCGCCCACGGTACACCGGGATCACCCCTCCACTTT. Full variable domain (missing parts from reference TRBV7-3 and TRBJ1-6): GAGVSQTPSNKVTEKGKYVELRCDPISGHTALYWYRQSLGQGPEFLIYFQGTGAADDSGLPNDRFFAVRPEGSVSTLKIQRTERGDSAVYLCASSAHGTPGSPLHFGNGTRLTVT.

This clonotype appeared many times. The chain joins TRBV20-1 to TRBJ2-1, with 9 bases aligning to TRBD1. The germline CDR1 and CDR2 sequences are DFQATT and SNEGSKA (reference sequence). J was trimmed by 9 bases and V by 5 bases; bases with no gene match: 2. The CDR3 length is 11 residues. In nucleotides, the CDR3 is TGCAGTGCTGGACAGGGGCCTGAGCAGTTCTTC. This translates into CSAGQGPEQFF.

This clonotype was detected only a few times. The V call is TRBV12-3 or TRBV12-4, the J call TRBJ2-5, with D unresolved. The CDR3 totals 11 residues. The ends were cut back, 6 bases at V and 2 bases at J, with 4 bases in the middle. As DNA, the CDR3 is TGTGCCAGCAGCGTTCAAGAGACCCAGTACTTC. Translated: CASSVQETQYF.

CDR3 residues: CASSLQGTGIPNEQFF. The CDR3 nucleotides read TGTGCCAGCAGTTTACAGGGGACAGGGATTCCTAATGAGCAGTTCTTC. The chain recombines TRBV27 with TRBJ2-1, with 9 bases identical to TRBD1. CDR3 length: 16 residues. Losses at the gene ends were 2 bases for V and 7 bases for J; bases not matched to a gene: 9. CDR1 is MNHEY, CDR2 SMNVEV, per germline (reference sequence).

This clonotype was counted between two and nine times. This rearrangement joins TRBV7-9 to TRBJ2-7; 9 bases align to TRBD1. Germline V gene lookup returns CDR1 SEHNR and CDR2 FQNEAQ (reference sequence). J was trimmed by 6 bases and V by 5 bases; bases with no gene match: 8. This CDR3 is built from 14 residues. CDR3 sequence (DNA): TGTGCCAGCAGCCCCGGGACAGGGATTCTCGAGCAGTACTTC. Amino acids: CASSPGTGILEQYF.

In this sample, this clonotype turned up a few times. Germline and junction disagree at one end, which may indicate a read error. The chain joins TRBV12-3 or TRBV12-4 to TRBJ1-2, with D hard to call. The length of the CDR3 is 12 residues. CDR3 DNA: TGTGCCATCAGTAGGACTAACTATGTCTACACCTTC. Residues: CAISRTNYVYTF.

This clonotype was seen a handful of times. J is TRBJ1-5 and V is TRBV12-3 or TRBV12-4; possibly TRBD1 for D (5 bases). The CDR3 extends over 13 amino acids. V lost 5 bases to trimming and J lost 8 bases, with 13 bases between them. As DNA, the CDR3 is TGTGCCAGCAGTCCAGGGAGTGGGAAGCCCCAGCATTTT. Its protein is CASSPGSGKPQHF.

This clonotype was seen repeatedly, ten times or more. In DNA, the CDR3 is TGTGCCAGCAGCTTGCAGGCGGATAGACACGAGCAGTACTTC. The encoded protein is CASSLQADRHEQYF. The gene calls are TRBV7-2 and TRBJ2-7; no clear D. The CDR3 spans 14 residues. Trimming cost V 3 bases and J 5 bases, with 14 bases left between them. Looked up from germline, CDR1 is SGHTA and CDR2 is FQGNSA.

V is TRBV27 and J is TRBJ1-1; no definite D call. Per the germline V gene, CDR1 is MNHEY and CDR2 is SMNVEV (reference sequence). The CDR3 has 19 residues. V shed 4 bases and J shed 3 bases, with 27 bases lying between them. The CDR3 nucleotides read TGTGCCAGCAGTTCTATGGGATTCCCCGGTACGGGTAGGGACACTGAAGCTTTCTTT. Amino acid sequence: CASSSMGFPGTGRDTEAFF.

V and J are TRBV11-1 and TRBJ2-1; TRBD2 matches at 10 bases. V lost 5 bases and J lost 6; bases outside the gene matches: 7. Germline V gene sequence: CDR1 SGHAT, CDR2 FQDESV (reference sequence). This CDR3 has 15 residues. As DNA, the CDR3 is TGTGCCAGCAGCCCCTGGACTAGCGGCGGCAATGAGCAGTTCTTC. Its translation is CASSPWTSGGNEQFF.

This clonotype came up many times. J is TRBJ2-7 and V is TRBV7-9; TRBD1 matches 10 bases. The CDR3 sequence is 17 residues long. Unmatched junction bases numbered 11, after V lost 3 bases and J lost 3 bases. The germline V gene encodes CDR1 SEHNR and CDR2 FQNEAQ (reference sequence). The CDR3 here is CASSFTGLTGGLYEQYF. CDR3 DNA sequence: TGTGCCAGCAGCTTTACAGGCCTGACAGGGGGCCTCTACGAGCAGTACTTC.

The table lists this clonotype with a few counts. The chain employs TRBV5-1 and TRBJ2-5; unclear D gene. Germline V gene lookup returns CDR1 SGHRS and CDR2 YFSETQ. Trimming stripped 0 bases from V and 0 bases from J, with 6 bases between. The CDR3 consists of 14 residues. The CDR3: CASSLVGNQETQYF. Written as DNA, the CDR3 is TGCGCCAGCAGCTTGGTGGGGAACCAAGAGACCCAGTACTTC.

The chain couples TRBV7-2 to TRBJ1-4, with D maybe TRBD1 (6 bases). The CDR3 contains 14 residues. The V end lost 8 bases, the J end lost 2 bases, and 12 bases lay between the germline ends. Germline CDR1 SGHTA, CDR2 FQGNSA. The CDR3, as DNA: TGTGCCAGCGACCAGAGGGGGACTAATGAAAAACTGTTTTTT. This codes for CASDQRGTNEKLFF.

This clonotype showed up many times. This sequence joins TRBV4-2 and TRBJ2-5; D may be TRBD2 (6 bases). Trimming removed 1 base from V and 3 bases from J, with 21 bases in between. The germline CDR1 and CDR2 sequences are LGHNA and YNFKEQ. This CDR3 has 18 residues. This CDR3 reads CASSQVSAAGTAEETQYF. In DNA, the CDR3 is TGTGCCAGCAGCCAAGTTTCCGCCGCCGGGACTGCCGAAGAGACCCAGTACTTC.

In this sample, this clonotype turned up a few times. CDR3 in amino acids: CAAAGQATNYGYTF. The CDR3, as DNA: TGTGCCGCCGCGGGACAGGCTACTAACTATGGCTACACCTTC. The rearrangement links TRBV19 to TRBJ1-2; 8 bases match TRBD1. There are 14 residues in the CDR3. V shed 11 bases and J 0 bases; nucleotides not matched to a gene: 8. The germline V gene encodes CDR1 LNHDA and CDR2 SQIVND (reference sequence).

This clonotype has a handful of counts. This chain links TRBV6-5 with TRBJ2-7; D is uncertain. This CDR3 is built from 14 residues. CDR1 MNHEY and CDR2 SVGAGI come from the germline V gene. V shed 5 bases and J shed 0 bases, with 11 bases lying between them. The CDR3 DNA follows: TGTGCCAGCAGTCGGGCGTTCAGCTCCTACGAGCAGTACTTC. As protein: CASSRAFSSYEQYF.

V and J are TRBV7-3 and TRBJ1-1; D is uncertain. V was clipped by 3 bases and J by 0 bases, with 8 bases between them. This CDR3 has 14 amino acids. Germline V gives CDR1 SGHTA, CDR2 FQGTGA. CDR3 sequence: CASSLGPMNTEAFF. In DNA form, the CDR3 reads TGTGCCAGCAGCTTGGGCCCGATGAACACTGAAGCTTTCTTT.

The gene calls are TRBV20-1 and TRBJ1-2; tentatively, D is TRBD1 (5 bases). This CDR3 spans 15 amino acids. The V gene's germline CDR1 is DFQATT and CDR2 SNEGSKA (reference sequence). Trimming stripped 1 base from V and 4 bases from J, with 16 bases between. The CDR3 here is CSARATQGASYGYTF. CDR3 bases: TGCAGTGCTAGAGCCACGCAGGGTGCAAGCTATGGCTACACCTTC.

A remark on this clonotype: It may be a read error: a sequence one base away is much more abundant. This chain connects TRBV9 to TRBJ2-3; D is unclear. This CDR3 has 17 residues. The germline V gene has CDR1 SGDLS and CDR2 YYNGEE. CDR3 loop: CAGSPRLLGMKTDTQYF. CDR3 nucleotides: TGTGCCGGCAGCCCTCGACTCCTTGGAATGAAAACAGATACGCAGTATTTT.

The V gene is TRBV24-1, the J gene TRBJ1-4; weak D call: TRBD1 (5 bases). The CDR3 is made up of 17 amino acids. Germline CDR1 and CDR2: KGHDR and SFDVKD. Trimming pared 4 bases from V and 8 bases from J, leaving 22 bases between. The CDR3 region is CATSDPGRDEGFEKLFF. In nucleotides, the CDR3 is TGTGCCACCAGTGACCCCGGCCGGGACGAGGGGTTCGAAAAACTGTTTTTT.

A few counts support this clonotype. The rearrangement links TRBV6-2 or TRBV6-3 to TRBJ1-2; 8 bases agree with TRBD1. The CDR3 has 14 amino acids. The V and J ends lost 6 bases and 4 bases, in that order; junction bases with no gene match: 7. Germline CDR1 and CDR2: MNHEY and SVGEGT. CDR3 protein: CASRASGTGYGYTF. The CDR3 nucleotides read TGTGCCAGCAGAGCGTCCGGGACAGGCTATGGCTACACCTTC.

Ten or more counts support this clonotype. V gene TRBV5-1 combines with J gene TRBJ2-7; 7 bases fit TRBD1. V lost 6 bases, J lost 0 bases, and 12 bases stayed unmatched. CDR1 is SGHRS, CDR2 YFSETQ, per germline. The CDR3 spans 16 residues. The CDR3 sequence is CASIPGPGGNSYEQYF. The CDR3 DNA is TGCGCCAGCATCCCGGGTCCAGGGGGAAACTCCTACGAGCAGTACTTC.

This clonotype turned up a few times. The CDR3 nucleotides read TGTGCCAGCAGTCGACCGGGGAGGGATCCGAGCTCCTACGAGCAGTACTTC. It encodes CASSRPGRDPSSYEQYF. The rearrangement links TRBV25-1 to TRBJ2-7; 7 bases are a match to TRBD2. The CDR3 length is 17 residues. The V gene end was trimmed by 5 bases and the J gene end by 0 bases; junction bases not matched to a gene: 13. CDR1 and CDR2 (germline): MGHDK, SYGVNS.

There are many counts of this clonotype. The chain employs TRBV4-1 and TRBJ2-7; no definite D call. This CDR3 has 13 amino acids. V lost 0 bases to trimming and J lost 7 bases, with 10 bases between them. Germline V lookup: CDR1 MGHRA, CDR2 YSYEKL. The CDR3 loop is CASSQDHTTEQYF. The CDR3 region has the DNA TGCGCCAGCAGCCAAGATCATACGACGGAGCAGTACTTC.

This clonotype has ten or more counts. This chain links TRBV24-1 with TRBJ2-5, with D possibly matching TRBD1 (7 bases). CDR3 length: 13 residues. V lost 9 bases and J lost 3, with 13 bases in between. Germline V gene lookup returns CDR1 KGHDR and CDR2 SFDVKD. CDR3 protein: CATGGTEKETQYF. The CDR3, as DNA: TGTGCCACCGGAGGGACAGAAAAAGAGACCCAGTACTTC.

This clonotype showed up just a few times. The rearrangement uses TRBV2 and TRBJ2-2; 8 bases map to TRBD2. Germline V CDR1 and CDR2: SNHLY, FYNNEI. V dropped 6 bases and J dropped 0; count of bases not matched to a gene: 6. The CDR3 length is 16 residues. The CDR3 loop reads CASRDVGLANTGELFF. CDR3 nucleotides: TGTGCCAGCAGAGATGTGGGACTAGCGAACACCGGGGAGCTGTTTTTT.

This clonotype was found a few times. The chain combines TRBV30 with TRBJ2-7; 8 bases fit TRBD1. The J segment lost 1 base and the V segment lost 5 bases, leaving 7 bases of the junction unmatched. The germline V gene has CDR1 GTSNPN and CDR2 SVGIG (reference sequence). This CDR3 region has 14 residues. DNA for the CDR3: TGTGCCTGGGCGACAGGGGTCGGTTCCTACGAGCAGTACTTC. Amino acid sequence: CAWATGVGSYEQYF.